Presented here are 26 T cell receptor beta chains from one specimen sequenced in a study of shared clonotypes between healthy human individuals (dated by TCRdb to about 2020). Library preparation used the immunoSEQ multiplex PCR assay. TCRdb stores this immuneACCESS table with in-frame sequences only. Part of the clones is absent; in the studies checked, under half of the shortfall reflects unresolved V genes, and no reason is known for the rest. The sample has about 2.2 million clones on record, around 93% of them singletons. The ten largest clones add up to 1.5% to 2% of the sample. For the CD8 naive samples, CD45RO-negative cells were positively selected for CCR7, yielding a CD45RA+CCR7+ population from which TemRA cells were excluded. The sequenced material came from naive CD8+ T cells from PBMCs. Per the publication, the cell subset or site label means: CD45RA+CCR7+. Source of these receptors: a man between 18 and 29 years old in good health. Some clones in this sample may be carry-over from other donors' samples.

The chain has TRBV27 and TRBJ2-5, with D maybe TRBD1 (6 bases). V was pared by 3 bases and J by 14 bases, with 25 bases between. This CDR3 is 15 amino acids long. Germline V lookup: CDR1 MNHEY, CDR2 SMNVEV (reference sequence). The CDR3 bases are TGTGCCAGCAGTTTGGGTGTACCAGGGGCTTACGTGCTTTACTTC. Its protein product is CASSLGVPGAYVLYF.

The V call is TRBV7-9, the J call TRBJ1-3, with D possibly matching TRBD1 (5 bases). V was shortened by 5 bases and J by 0 bases, with 14 bases between the two germline ends. The CDR3 sequence is 16 residues long. Germline loops: CDR1 SEHNR, CDR2 FQNEAQ (reference sequence). The CDR3 DNA reads TGTGCCAGCAGCCCCCGGGACGGCGGCTCTGGAAACACCATATATTTT. Translating gives CASSPRDGGSGNTIYF.

V is TRBV6-5 and J is TRBJ2-1; TRBD2 agrees at 7 bases. Germline trimming cut 4 bases from V and 5 bases from J; bases unmatched to any gene: 8. Germline loops: CDR1 MNHEY, CDR2 SVGAGI. The CDR3 is 15 amino acids. CDR3 residues: CASSSPSGGDNEQFF. In nucleotides, the CDR3 is TGTGCCAGCAGTTCTCCTAGCGGAGGCGACAATGAGCAGTTCTTC.

J is TRBJ2-7 and V is TRBV28; D is possibly TRBD1 (6 bases). CDR3 length equals 15 residues. CDR1 is MDHEN and CDR2 is SYDVKM in the germline V gene. Trimming removed 5 bases at V and 3 bases at J, with 17 bases between. CDR3 loop: CASSPRETGIYEQYF. The DNA of the CDR3 is TGTGCCAGCAGTCCGAGAGAAACAGGGATCTACGAGCAGTACTTC. Full variable domain (rest looked up from reference TRBV28 and TRBJ2-7): DVKVTQSSRYLVKRTGEKVFLECVQDMDHENMFWYRQDPGLGLRLIYFSYDVKMKEKGDIPEGYSVSREKKERFSLILESASTNQTSMYLCASSPRETGIYEQYFGPGTRLTVT.

The genes are TRBV13 and TRBJ2-1; D remains ambiguous. Germline values: CDR1 PRHDT, CDR2 FYEKMQ (reference sequence). V dropped 2 bases and J dropped 8 bases, with 13 bases sitting between them. The CDR3 contains 14 residues. In DNA form, the CDR3 reads TGTGCCAGCAGCTTAAGGCCCCAGTTGCATGAGCAGTTCTTC. Encoded protein: CASSLRPQLHEQFF.

V and J are TRBV5-1 and TRBJ2-3; D uncertain. Germline CDR1 and CDR2: SGHRS and YFSETQ. With 2 bases removed from V and 2 bases from J, the gap between germline ends came to 12 bases. CDR3 length equals 15 residues. CDR3 nucleotide sequence: TGCGCCAGCAGCTTCTCCCCCCAGAACACAGATACGCAGTATTTT. Amino acid sequence: CASSFSPQNTDTQYF.

The CDR3 loop is CATSREASGSANEQFF. CDR3 coding DNA: TGTGCCACCAGCAGAGAGGCTAGCGGGAGCGCGAATGAGCAGTTCTTC. J is TRBJ2-1 and V is TRBV15; 10 bases match TRBD2. The CDR3 is 16 residues long. V was clipped by 0 bases and J by 7 bases; unmatched bases: 6. CDR1 is LNHNV, CDR2 YYDKDF, per germline (reference sequence).

This chain joins TRBV5-1 and TRBJ2-5; 7 bases fit TRBD1. Germline V gene data show CDR1 as SGHRS and CDR2 as YFSETQ. This CDR3 has 14 amino acids. The trim removed 2 bases at V and 8 bases at J, leaving 9 bases unmatched. The CDR3 reads CASSFLPGQDTQYF. The CDR3 DNA is TGCGCCAGCAGCTTTCTCCCCGGACAGGACACCCAGTACTTC.

The chain carries TRBV21-1 and TRBJ1-5; the D call in the table, TRBD1, was not verified against the DNA. TRBV21-1 is a pseudogene locus. The CDR3 contains 17 residues. The CDR3 DNA follows: TGTGCCAGCAGCAAACCCCGCAGAAATAATAGCAATCAGCCCCAGCATTTT. It codes for CASSKPRRNNSNQPQHF.

A word on this clone: Other DNA sequences of this sample code for an identical CDR3. This CDR3 is CASSLSRGNEQFF. The CDR3 DNA sequence: TGTGCCAGCAGTTTATCTAGGGGCAATGAGCAGTTCTTC. This chain connects TRBV27 to TRBJ2-1; D possibly corresponds to TRBD1 (5 bases). The germline CDR1 and CDR2 sequences are MNHEY and SMNVEV (reference sequence). The CDR3 contains 13 residues. V lost 0 bases to trimming and J lost 6 bases, with 6 bases between them.

Points on this clone: A read error likely explains this, since a far larger clone differs by one base. The chain combines TRBV9 with TRBJ2-2; TRBD1 agrees at 7 bases. The CDR3 is 13 residues long. V lost 6 bases and J lost 3; bases outside the gene matches: 2. CDR1 is SGDLS, CDR2 YYNGEE, per germline. The CDR3 reads CASNDRDTGELFF. The CDR3 DNA sequence: TGTGCCAGCAATGACAGGGACACCGGGGAGCTGTTTTTT.

The chain couples TRBV7-9 to TRBJ2-7; D not certain. Trimming stripped 8 bases from V and 7 bases from J, with 15 bases between. CDR3 length equals 12 residues. Per germline, CDR1 SEHNR and CDR2 FQNEAQ (reference sequence). CDR3 amino acids: CASGWSLLEQYF. CDR3 coding DNA: TGTGCCAGCGGGTGGTCCCTCCTGGAGCAGTACTTC. Supplemented by reference TRBV7-9 and TRBJ2-7, the full variable domain reads DTGVSQNPRHKITKRGQNVTFRCDPISEHNRLYWYRQTLGQGPEFLTYFQNEAQLEKSRLLSDRFSAERPKGSFSTLEIQRTEQGDSAMYLCASGWSLLEQYFGPGTRLTVT.

The chain employs TRBV30 and TRBJ2-4, with 7 nucleotides matching TRBD2. CDR1 is GTSNPN and CDR2 is SVGIG in the germline V gene (reference sequence). The CDR3 has 14 amino acids. This CDR3 reads CATNWGGLTNIQYF. In DNA form, the CDR3 reads TGTGCGACTAATTGGGGGGGTTTAACAAACATTCAGTACTTC.

The V and J genes are TRBV7-6 and TRBJ2-1, with TRBD2 as a possible D gene (7 bases). There are 14 residues in the CDR3. V was shortened by 7 bases and J by 8 bases, with 18 bases between the two germline ends. CDR1 SGHVS and CDR2 FNYEAQ come from the germline V gene. The CDR3 nucleotides read TGTGCCAGCAAAGTTAGGGGGGGTGCCCATGAGCAGTTCTTC. Protein sequence: CASKVRGGAHEQFF.

This clone was recorded a few times. The same CDR3 also results from other DNA sequences found in this sample. This rearrangement joins TRBV6-1 to TRBJ1-1; no reliable D call. Trimming shortened V by 3 bases and J by 3 bases, and 5 bases separated the two germline ends. Germline CDR1 MNHNS, CDR2 SASEGT. The CDR3 length is 12 residues. CDR3 protein: CASSEGHTEAFF. The CDR3 coding sequence is TGTGCCAGCAGTGAGGGCCACACTGAAGCTTTCTTT.

The chain is built from TRBV6-1 and TRBJ1-1, with a weak D call TRBD1 (6 bases). Trimming removed 7 bases from V and 6 bases from J, with 21 bases in between. CDR1 and CDR2 (germline): MNHNS, SASEGT. This CDR3 comprises 15 residues. CDR3 region: CASIPRGGGAAEAFF. CDR3 DNA sequence: TGTGCCAGCATTCCCCGAGGGGGGGGAGCCGCTGAAGCTTTCTTT.

This chain links TRBV29-1 with TRBJ2-5; 10 bases agree with TRBD2. V was clipped by 1 base and J by 4 bases; unmatched bases: 12. The V gene's germline CDR1 is SQVTM and CDR2 ANQGSEA. There are 17 residues in the CDR3. This CDR3 is CSVEAPRTSGRGETQYF. In DNA, the CDR3 is TGCAGCGTTGAAGCGCCCCGGACTAGCGGCAGGGGAGAGACCCAGTACTTC. Based on the CDR3 plus reference TRBV29-1 and TRBJ2-5, the full variable domain is SAVISQKPSRDICQRGTSLTIQCQVDSQVTMMFWYRQQPGQSLTLIATANQGSEATYESGFVIDKFPISRPNLTFSTLTVSNMSPEDSSIYLCSVEAPRTSGRGETQYFGPGTRLLVL.

CDR3 loop: CASEGQVHYEQYF. CDR3 nucleotides: TGTGCCAGCGAAGGACAGGTACACTACGAGCAGTACTTC. The rearrangement uses TRBV25-1 and TRBJ2-7; TRBD1 matches at 7 bases. This CDR3 has 13 residues. The V gene end was trimmed by 8 bases and the J gene end by 3 bases; junction bases not matched to a gene: 7. The V gene's germline CDR1 is MGHDK and CDR2 SYGVNS.

V usage is TRBV28 and J usage is TRBJ1-3; 10 bases line up with TRBD1. Germline values: CDR1 MDHEN, CDR2 SYDVKM. V shed 6 bases and J 2 bases; nucleotides not matched to a gene: 7. CDR3 length equals 16 residues. The CDR3 loop reads CASRDPGQGTGNTIYF. The CDR3 coding sequence is TGTGCCAGCAGAGATCCGGGACAGGGGACTGGAAACACCATATATTTT.

The V gene is TRBV5-1, the J gene TRBJ1-1; D might be TRBD1 (6 bases). Between the trimmed V and J ends, which lost 4 bases and 4 bases, there was a span of 14 bases. The CDR3 totals 14 residues. From germline, CDR1 is SGHRS and CDR2 YFSETQ. The CDR3 sequence is CASSVTGSGTEAFF. CDR3 sequence (DNA): TGCGCCAGCAGCGTAACAGGGTCCGGCACTGAAGCTTTCTTT.

The chain couples TRBV7-3 to TRBJ1-1; D unclear. The germline CDR1 and CDR2 sequences are SGHTA and FQGTGA. The germline V and J ends were trimmed by 0 bases and 1 base, with 3 bases remaining between them. CDR3 length: 13 residues. CDR3 bases: TGTGCCAGCAGCTTAACACGGAACACTGAAGCTTTCTTT. It specifies CASSLTRNTEAFF.

The rearrangement uses TRBV12-5 and TRBJ2-5; D is unresolved. This CDR3 comprises 13 residues. Trimming shortened V by 6 bases and J by 5 bases, and 13 bases separated the two germline ends. Per the germline V gene, CDR1 is LGHNT and CDR2 is FRNRAP. Here the CDR3 reads CASGTDLGETQYF. The CDR3 coding sequence is TGTGCTAGTGGCACCGACCTGGGCGAGACCCAGTACTTC.

The J gene is TRBJ1-1, the V gene TRBV14, with TRBD1 matching 7 bases. The length of the CDR3 is 13 residues. V shed 3 bases and J 5 bases; nucleotides not matched to a gene: 3. CDR1 is SGHDN and CDR2 is FVKESK in the germline V gene. CDR3 amino acids: CASSHRGRTEAFF. As DNA, the CDR3 is TGTGCCAGCAGCCATAGGGGGCGGACTGAAGCTTTCTTT.

In regard to this clone: Other DNA variants within this sample encode the same CDR3. The V and J genes are TRBV27 and TRBJ1-1; no definite D call. CDR3 length: 14 amino acids. Per germline, CDR1 MNHEY and CDR2 SMNVEV (reference sequence). V was pared by 5 bases and J by 1 base, with 11 bases between. CDR3 sequence (DNA): TGTGCCAGCAGTCTGCTGTCGGGGAACACTGAAGCTTTCTTT. Its translation is CASSLLSGNTEAFF.

V is TRBV28 and J is TRBJ2-3; possible D gene TRBD2, 7 bases. In germline, CDR1 is MDHEN, CDR2 SYDVKM. This CDR3 is built from 16 residues. V was cut by 4 bases and J by 6 bases, with 20 bases left in between. CDR3 DNA: TGTGCCAGCAGTTCCCCCGGCGGGGGCATGTTTGATACGCAGTATTTT. Protein product: CASSSPGGGMFDTQYF.

The gene calls are TRBV15 and TRBJ1-4; D is ambiguous. From germline, CDR1 is LNHNV and CDR2 YYDKDF (reference sequence). This CDR3 has 14 residues. V was shortened by 5 bases and J by 6 bases, with 13 bases between the two germline ends. CDR3 sequence: CATSSGVMDEKLFF. Here the CDR3 DNA reads TGTGCCACCAGCTCCGGGGTGATGGATGAAAAACTGTTTTTT.